This TCR beta chain was observed in a study of CD8+ T cells in alopecia areata. Per germline, CDR1 SGHRS and CDR2 YFSETQ. The V gene lost 0 bases and the J gene lost 5 bases, with 14 bases spanning the gap. The CDR3 loop spans 15 amino acids. Sequencing used cDNA as its template, made by extracting RNA and reverse transcribing it. Clones were sequenced by immunoSEQ multiplex PCR, and TCRdb holds only the in-frame ones, with some missing. Seen here are about 69,000 clones, approximately 60% observed once, and the top ten hold under 20%. Peripheral blood, together with lesional scalp punch biopsies, was collected from alopecia areata patients.

This specimen consisted of CD8+ T cells sorted from blood, obtained at week 0. The clonotype was recovered from a human donor with alopecia areata. The rearrangement joins TRBV5-1 to TRBJ2-5, with D unclear. This chain's CDR3 is CASSLVPGSQETQYF. The CDR3 DNA follows: TGCGCCAGCAGCTTGGTCCCAGGCTCCCAGGAGACCCAGTACTTC.